This T cell receptor beta chain comes out of a study of cytomegalovirus exposure and HLA in healthy donors. Study-level information: Within the Caucasian-associated ancestry cluster were roughly 81% of the approximately 400 genotyped donors. Regarding the study as a whole: Across donors, sequencing depth was assumed by presence/absence analyses to be roughly uniform. Available immune exposure information covered CMV serostatus only. A later analysis associated 15,000 to 20,000 TCR beta sequences with HLA alleles at a 0.05 false discovery rate.

The germline V and J ends were trimmed by 7 bases and 0 bases, with 14 bases remaining between them. The CDR3 is 15 amino acids. Looked up from germline, CDR1 is SEHNR and CDR2 is FQNEAQ (reference sequence). Use of 60 Vbeta and 13 Jbeta primers characterized the PCR. Generated by immunoSEQ multiplex PCR, the TCRdb table keeps only in-frame clones and is missing some. The sample lists some 99,000 clones, approximately 76% occurring once. This clone occurred once. Its specificity is not known. The chain is built from TRBV7-9 and TRBJ2-3; tentatively, D is TRBD2 (6 bases). The material sequenced was PBMCs. This receptor was obtained from a woman aged 50 to 65 in good health and CMV-seropositive. The CDR3 region is CASTSGTPSTDTQYF. For the CDR3, the DNA is TGTGCCAGCACATCCGGGACTCCTAGCACAGATACGCAGTATTTT.